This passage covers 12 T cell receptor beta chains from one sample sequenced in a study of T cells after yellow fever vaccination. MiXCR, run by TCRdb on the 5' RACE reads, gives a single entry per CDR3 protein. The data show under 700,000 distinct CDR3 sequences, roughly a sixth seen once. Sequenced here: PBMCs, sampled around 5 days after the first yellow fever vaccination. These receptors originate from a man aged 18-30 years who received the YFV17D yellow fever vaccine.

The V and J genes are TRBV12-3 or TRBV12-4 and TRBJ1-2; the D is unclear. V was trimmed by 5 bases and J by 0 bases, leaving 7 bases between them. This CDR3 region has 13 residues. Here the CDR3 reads CASSRNSNYGYTF. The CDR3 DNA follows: TGTGCCAGCAGTCGTAATTCTAACTATGGCTACACCTTC.

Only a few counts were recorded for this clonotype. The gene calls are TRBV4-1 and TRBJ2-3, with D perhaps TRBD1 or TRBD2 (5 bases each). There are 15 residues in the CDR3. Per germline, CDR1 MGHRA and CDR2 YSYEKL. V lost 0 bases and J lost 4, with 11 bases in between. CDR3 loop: CASSQEGMGPDTQYF. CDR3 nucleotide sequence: TGCGCCAGCAGCCAAGAGGGTATGGGACCAGATACGCAGTATTTT.

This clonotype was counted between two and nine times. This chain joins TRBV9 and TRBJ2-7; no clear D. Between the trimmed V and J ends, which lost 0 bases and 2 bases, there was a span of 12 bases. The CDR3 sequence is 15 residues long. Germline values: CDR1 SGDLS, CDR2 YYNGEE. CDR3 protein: CASSVEPGPAYEQYF. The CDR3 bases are TGTGCCAGCAGCGTAGAGCCAGGCCCAGCCTACGAGCAGTACTTC.

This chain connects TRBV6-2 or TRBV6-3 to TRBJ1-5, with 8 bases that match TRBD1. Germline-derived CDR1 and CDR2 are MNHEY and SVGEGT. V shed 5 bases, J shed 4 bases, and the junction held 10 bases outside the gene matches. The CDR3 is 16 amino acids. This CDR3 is CASSHLSTGENQPQHF. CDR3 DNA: TGTGCCAGCAGTCACCTTTCGACAGGGGAAAATCAGCCCCAGCATTTT.

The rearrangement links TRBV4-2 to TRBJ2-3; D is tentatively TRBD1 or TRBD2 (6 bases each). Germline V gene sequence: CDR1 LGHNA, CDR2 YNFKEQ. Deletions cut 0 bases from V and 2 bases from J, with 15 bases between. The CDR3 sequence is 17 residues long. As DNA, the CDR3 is TGTGCCAGCAGCCAAGATCCGGCCGGGGGCGACACAGATACGCAGTATTTT. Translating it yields CASSQDPAGGDTDTQYF.

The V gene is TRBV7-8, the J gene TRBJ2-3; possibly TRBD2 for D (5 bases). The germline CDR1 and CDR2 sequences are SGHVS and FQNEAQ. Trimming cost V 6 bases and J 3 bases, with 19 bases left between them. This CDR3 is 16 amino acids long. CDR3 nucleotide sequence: TGTGCCAGCAGTCTAGCCCGTCTTAAAGTGACAGATACGCAGTATTTT. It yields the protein CASSLARLKVTDTQYF.

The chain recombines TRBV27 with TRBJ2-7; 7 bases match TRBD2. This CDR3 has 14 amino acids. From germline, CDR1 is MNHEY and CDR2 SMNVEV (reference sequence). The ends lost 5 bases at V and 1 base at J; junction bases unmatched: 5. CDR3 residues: CASSSGASSYEQYF. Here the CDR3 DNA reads TGTGCCAGCAGTAGCGGGGCAAGTTCCTACGAGCAGTACTTC.

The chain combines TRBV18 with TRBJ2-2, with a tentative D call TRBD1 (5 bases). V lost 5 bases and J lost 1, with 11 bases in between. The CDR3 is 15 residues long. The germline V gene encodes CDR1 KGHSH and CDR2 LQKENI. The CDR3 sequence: CASSRQFLNTGELFF. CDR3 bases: TGTGCCAGCTCAAGACAGTTTTTGAACACCGGGGAGCTGTTTTTT.

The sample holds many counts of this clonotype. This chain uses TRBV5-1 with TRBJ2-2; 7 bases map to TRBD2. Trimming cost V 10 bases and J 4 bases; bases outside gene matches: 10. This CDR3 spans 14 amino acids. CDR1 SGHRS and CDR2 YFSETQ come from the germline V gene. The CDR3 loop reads CASQPLAGTGELFF. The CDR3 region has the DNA TGCGCCTCCCAGCCCTTAGCGGGCACCGGGGAGCTGTTTTTT. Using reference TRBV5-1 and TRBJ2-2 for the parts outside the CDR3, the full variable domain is KAGVTQTPRYLIKTRGQQVTLSCSPISGHRSVSWYQQTPGQGLQFLFEYFSETQRNKGNFPGRFSGRQFSNSRSEMNVSTLELGDSALYLCASQPLAGTGELFFGEGSRLTVL.

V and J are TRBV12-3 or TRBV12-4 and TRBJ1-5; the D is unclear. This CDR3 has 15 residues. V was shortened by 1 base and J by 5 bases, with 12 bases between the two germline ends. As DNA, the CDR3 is TGTGCCAGCAGTTTAGTTCCCGGGGTGGATCAGCCCCAGCATTTT. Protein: CASSLVPGVDQPQHF.

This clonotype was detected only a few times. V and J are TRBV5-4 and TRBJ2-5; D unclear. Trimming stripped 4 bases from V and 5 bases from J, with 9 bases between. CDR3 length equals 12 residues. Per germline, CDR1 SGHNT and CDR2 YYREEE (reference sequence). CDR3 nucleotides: TGTGCCAGCAGCACCCACGGGGAGACCCAGTACTTC. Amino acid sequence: CASSTHGETQYF.

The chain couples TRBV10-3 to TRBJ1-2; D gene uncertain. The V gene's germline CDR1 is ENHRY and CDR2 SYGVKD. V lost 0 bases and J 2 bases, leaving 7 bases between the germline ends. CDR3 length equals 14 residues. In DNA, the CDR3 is TGTGCCATCAGTGAGTCGAACACAAACTATGGCTACACCTTC. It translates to CAISESNTNYGYTF.